These 12 T cell receptor beta chains were sequenced from one sample in a study of technical replicates of blood from several donors. The assay was immunoSEQ multiplex PCR, and TCRdb's table has in-frame clones only and misses some. The table shows about 88,000 clones, with 95% occurring only once. The sample was T cells isolated from PBMCs. The receptor set was obtained from a human donor in good health.

The chain recombines TRBV9 with TRBJ2-7, with D perhaps TRBD1 (6 bases). This CDR3 is built from 14 residues. V shed 3 bases and J shed 2 bases, with 12 bases lying between them. Germline CDR1 reads SGDLS; CDR2 reads YYNGEE. For the CDR3, the DNA is TGTGCCAGCAGCGAGACAGGAGTTCCCTACGAGCAGTACTTC. Amino acids: CASSETGVPYEQYF.

On this clone: Distinct nucleotide sequences in the sample also encode this CDR3. The J gene is TRBJ2-3, the V gene TRBV18, with D possibly matching TRBD2 (5 bases). The CDR3 contains 15 residues. V was clipped by 3 bases and J by 0 bases, with 10 bases between them. Per the germline V gene, CDR1 is KGHSH and CDR2 is LQKENI. This chain's CDR3 is CASSPLAGSTDTQYF. CDR3 DNA: TGTGCCAGCTCACCCTTGGCGGGTAGCACAGATACGCAGTATTTT.

The chain employs TRBV19 and TRBJ1-1, with D maybe TRBD1 (5 bases). The germline V gene encodes CDR1 LNHDA and CDR2 SQIVND (reference sequence). The CDR3 loop spans 14 amino acids. V was trimmed by 1 base and J by 4 bases, leaving 10 bases between them. The CDR3 protein is CASSIVSGGTEAFF. In nucleotides, the CDR3 is TGTGCCAGTAGTATAGTTTCGGGGGGCACTGAAGCTTTCTTT.

Details on this clone: A junction end diverges from the germline sequence, so it may reflect a read error. The chain links TRBV6-1 to TRBJ2-6, with a possible D match to TRBD2 (7 bases). CDR3 length: 16 residues. Germline V gives CDR1 MNHNS, CDR2 SASEGT. CDR3 coding DNA: TGTGCCAGCAGCGAAGGGGGGGGTTCTGGGGCCAACGTCCTGACTTTC. As protein: CASSEGGGSGANVLTF.

The genes are TRBV25-1 and TRBJ1-2, with TRBD1 matching over 7 bases. CDR1 is MGHDK and CDR2 is SYGVNS in the germline V gene. V dropped 2 bases and J dropped 6; count of bases not matched to a gene: 6. The CDR3 spans 14 residues. The CDR3: CASSEGDSSHGYTF. The CDR3 DNA reads TGTGCCAGCAGTGAAGGGGACAGTTCTCATGGCTACACCTTC.

The chain carries TRBV19 and TRBJ2-1; 8 nucleotides line up with TRBD2. Per the germline V gene, CDR1 is LNHDA and CDR2 is SQIVND (reference sequence). The trim removed 9 bases at V and 7 bases at J, leaving 11 bases unmatched. The CDR3 is 14 amino acids. This CDR3 reads CASTGQRETNEQFF. For the CDR3, the DNA is TGTGCCAGCACCGGACAGCGGGAGACGAATGAGCAGTTCTTC.

This clone was recorded once. The chain couples TRBV7-7 to TRBJ2-5; D may be TRBD2 (6 bases). The ends were cut back, 5 bases at V and 2 bases at J, with 12 bases in the middle. CDR3 length: 14 amino acids. Per the germline V gene, CDR1 is SSHAT and CDR2 is FNYEAQ (reference sequence). CDR3 sequence reads: CASSRSGGQETQYF. The DNA for the CDR3 is TGTGCCAGCAGCCGCAGTGGGGGGCAAGAGACCCAGTACTTC. The full variable domain, its missing parts supplied by reference TRBV7-7 and TRBJ2-5, is GAGVSQSPRYKVTKRGQDVTLRCDPISSHATLYWYQQALGQGPEFLTYFNYEAQPDKSGLPSDRFSAERPEGSISTLTIQRTEQRDSAMYRCASSRSGGQETQYFGPGTRLLVL.

The chain carries TRBV29-1 and TRBJ2-1; TRBD2 is a possible D gene (6 bases). This CDR3 contains 13 residues. Germline CDR1 is SQVTM and CDR2 is ANQGSEA. V shed 4 bases and J shed 5 bases, with 12 bases lying between them. CDR3 nucleotides: TGCAGCGTTGTAGGAGGGGATGACAATGAGCAGTTCTTC. This gives the protein CSVVGGDDNEQFF.

The count of this clone is one. The V and J genes are TRBV7-2 and TRBJ1-4; no clear D. Germline loops: CDR1 SGHTA, CDR2 FQGNSA. The CDR3 spans 14 residues. Trimming left V 1 base short and J 5 bases short, with 8 bases between. CDR3 nucleotide sequence: TGTGCCAGCAGCTTAGTACGGGGAAATGAAAAACTGTTTTTT. Translation gives CASSLVRGNEKLFF.

This chain connects TRBV28 to TRBJ1-5; D is possibly TRBD1 (5 bases). V dropped 1 base and J dropped 11 bases, with 9 bases sitting between them. The CDR3 consists of 12 residues. Per the germline V gene, CDR1 is MDHEN and CDR2 is SYDVKM. As DNA, the CDR3 is TGTGCCAGCAGTTTATCTTCAGGGTCCCAGCATTTT. Translation gives CASSLSSGSQHF.

This sequence joins TRBV7-8 and TRBJ1-1, with D unresolved. Per germline, CDR1 SGHVS and CDR2 FQNEAQ. This CDR3 is built from 13 residues. The ends were cut back, 4 bases at V and 7 bases at J, with 13 bases in the middle. CDR3 DNA sequence: TGTGCCAGCAGCTCGAGATTTACTGGTGAAGCTTTCTTT. As protein: CASSSRFTGEAFF.

The count of this clone is one. V and J are TRBV30 and TRBJ1-2; 7 bases map to TRBD1. The CDR3 is made up of 11 amino acids. CDR1 and CDR2 from the germline V gene are GTSNPN and SVGIG (reference sequence). After removal of 5 bases from V and 7 bases from J, the junction contained 4 bases not matched to a gene. CDR3 sequence: CAWVQGVGYTF. The CDR3 DNA sequence: TGTGCCTGGGTTCAGGGGGTTGGCTACACCTTC.